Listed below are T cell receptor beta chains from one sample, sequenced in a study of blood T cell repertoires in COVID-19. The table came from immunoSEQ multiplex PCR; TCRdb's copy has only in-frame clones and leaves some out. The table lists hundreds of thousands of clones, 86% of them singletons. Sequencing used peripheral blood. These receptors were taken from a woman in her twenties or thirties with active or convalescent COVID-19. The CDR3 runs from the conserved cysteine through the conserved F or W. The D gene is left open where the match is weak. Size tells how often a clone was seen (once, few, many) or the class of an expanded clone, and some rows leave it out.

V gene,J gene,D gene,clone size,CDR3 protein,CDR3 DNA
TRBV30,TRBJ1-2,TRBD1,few,CAWSYAGGGYTF,TGTGCCTGGAGTTATGCAGGGGGCGGCTACACCTTC
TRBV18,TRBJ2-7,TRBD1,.,CASSPQGAQYEQYF,TGTGCCAGCTCACCCCAGGGGGCGCAGTACGAGCAGTACTTC
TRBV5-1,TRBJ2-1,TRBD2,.,CASSPGPSGGDNEQFF,TGCGCCAGCAGCCCCGGACCTAGCGGGGGTGACAATGAGCAGTTCTTC
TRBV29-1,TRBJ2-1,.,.,CSVERGSWDEQFF,TGCAGCGTTGAGAGAGGGAGTTGGGATGAGCAGTTCTTC
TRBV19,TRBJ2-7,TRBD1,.,CASTDGQGGDYEQYF,TGTGCCAGTACCGATGGACAGGGTGGGGACTACGAGCAGTACTTC
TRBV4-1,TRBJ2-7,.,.,CASSLQEGAPYEQYF,TGCGCCAGCAGCCTGCAGGAGGGGGCCCCCTACGAGCAGTACTTC
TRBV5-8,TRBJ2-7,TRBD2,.,CASSLSGGVVYEQYF,TGTGCCAGCAGCCTCTCCGGGGGGGTTGTGTACGAGCAGTACTTC
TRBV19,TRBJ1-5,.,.,CASSIPPGGVSNQPQHF,TGTGCCAGTAGTATCCCTCCGGGGGGGGTTAGCAATCAGCCCCAGCATTTT
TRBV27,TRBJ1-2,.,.,CASSDRVNYGYTF,TGTGCCAGCAGTGACCGGGTTAACTATGGCTACACCTTC
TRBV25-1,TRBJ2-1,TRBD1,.,CASSGEGQAVKVFF,TGTGCCAGCAGTGGAGAGGGACAGGCAGTTAAGGTGTTCTTC
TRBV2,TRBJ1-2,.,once,CASSEALFSSYGYTF,TGTGCCAGCAGTGAAGCGCTTTTTAGTTCATATGGCTACACCTTC
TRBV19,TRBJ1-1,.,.,CASSIVGTPLQNTEAFF,TGTGCCAGTAGTATAGTCGGGACACCTCTCCAGAACACTGAAGCTTTCTTT
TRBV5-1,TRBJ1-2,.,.,CASSLGPQGNYGYTF,TGCGCCAGCAGCTTGGGGCCTCAGGGTAACTATGGCTACACCTTC
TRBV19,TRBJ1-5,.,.,CASSIGGRFPNQPQHF,TGTGCCAGTAGTATAGGGGGGCGGTTTCCTAATCAGCCCCAGCATTTT
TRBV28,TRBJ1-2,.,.,CASSFGQYGYTF,TGTGCCAGCAGTTTCGGACAGTATGGCTACACCTTC
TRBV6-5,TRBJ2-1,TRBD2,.,CASSYSPSGGANEQFF,TGTGCCAGCAGTTACTCTCCTAGCGGGGGGGCCAATGAGCAGTTCTTC
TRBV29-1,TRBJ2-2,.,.,CSVEGFKESGTGELFF,TGCAGCGTTGAAGGGTTTAAGGAGTCGGGCACCGGGGAGCTGTTTTTT
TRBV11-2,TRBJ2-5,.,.,CASSLSLRETQYF,TGTGCCAGCAGCTTAAGCCTACGGGAGACCCAGTACTTC
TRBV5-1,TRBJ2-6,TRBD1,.,CASSATGVKISSGANVLTF,TGCGCCAGCTCTGCGACAGGGGTTAAAATTTCGTCTGGGGCCAACGTCCTGACTTTC
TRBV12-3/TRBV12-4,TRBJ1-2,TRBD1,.,CASTEDRGGYTF,TGTGCCAGCACCGAGGACAGGGGCGGCTACACCTTC
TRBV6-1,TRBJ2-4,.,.,CASSEAPGGSKNIQYF,TGTGCCAGCAGTGAAGCTCCAGGGGGGTCCAAAAACATTCAGTACTTC
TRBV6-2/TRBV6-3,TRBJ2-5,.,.,CASSYSMVRLQETQYF,TGTGCCAGCAGTTACTCGATGGTCAGGCTACAAGAGACCCAGTACTTC
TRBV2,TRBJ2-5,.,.,CASSGQLVLETQYF,TGTGCCAGCAGTGGGCAACTAGTTTTGGAGACCCAGTACTTC
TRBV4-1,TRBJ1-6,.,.,CASSQDEGFNSPLHF,TGCGCCAGCAGCCAAGATGAGGGTTTTAATTCACCCCTCCACTTT
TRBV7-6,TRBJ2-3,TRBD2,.,CASSHGGGSTDTQYF,TGTGCCAGCAGCCATGGGGGGGGGAGCACAGATACGCAGTATTTT
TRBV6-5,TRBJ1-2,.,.,CASTPGGSNYGYTF,TGTGCCAGCACCCCGGGTGGCAGTAACTATGGCTACACCTTC
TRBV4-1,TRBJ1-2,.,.,CASSQEGGWAYGYTF,TGCGCCAGCAGCCAAGAGGGGGGTTGGGCCTATGGCTACACCTTC
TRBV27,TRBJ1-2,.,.,CASSLNPDGYTF,TGTGCCAGCAGTTTAAACCCAGATGGCTACACCTTC
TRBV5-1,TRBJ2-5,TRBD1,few,CASSVAGTEETQYF,TGCGCCAGCAGCGTAGCCGGGACAGAAGAGACCCAGTACTTC
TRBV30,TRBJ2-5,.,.,CAWEKRETQYF,TGTGCCTGGGAGAAACGGGAGACCCAGTACTTC
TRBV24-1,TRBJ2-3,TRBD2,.,CATSESLWGGQYF,TGTGCCACCAGCGAGAGTCTCTGGGGGGGGCAGTATTTT
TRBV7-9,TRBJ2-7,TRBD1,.,CASSSLDRELRYEQYF,TGTGCCAGCAGCTCCCTGGACAGGGAACTTAGATACGAGCAGTACTTC
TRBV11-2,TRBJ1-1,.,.,CASSFSSGNEAFF,TGTGCCAGCAGCTTCTCATCTGGCAATGAAGCTTTCTTT
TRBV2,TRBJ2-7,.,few,CASKEGLAYYEQYF,TGTGCCAGCAAGGAGGGCCTCGCCTATTACGAGCAGTACTTC
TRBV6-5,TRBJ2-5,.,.,CASRRTSDQETQYF,TGTGCCAGCAGACGGACATCCGACCAAGAGACCCAGTACTTC
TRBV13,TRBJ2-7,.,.,CASSPSGVAYEQYF,TGTGCCAGCAGCCCGTCGGGGGTAGCCTACGAGCAGTACTTC
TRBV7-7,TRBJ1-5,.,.,CASSQGLNQPQHF,TGTGCCAGCAGCCAGGGGCTTAATCAGCCCCAGCATTTT
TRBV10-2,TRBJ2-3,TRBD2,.,CASRLALSTDTQYF,TGCGCCAGCAGACTAGCGCTGAGCACAGATACGCAGTATTTT
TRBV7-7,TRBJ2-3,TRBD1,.,CASSPGQPLSTDTQYF,TGTGCCAGCAGCCCGGGACAGCCGCTTAGCACAGATACGCAGTATTTT
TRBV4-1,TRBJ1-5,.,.,CASSQVFRLGEGNQPQHF,TGCGCCAGCAGCCAAGTCTTTCGTTTAGGTGAGGGCAATCAGCCCCAGCATTTT
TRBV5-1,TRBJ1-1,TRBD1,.,CASRRTGGRGDTEAFF,TGCGCCAGCAGAAGGACAGGGGGTCGAGGGGACACTGAAGCTTTCTTT
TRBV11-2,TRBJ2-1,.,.,CASSLLSGALDEQFF,TGTGCCAGCAGCTTATTATCAGGGGCCCTGGATGAGCAGTTCTTC
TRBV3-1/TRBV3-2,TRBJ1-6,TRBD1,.,CASSTRRDRGSPLHF,TGTGCCAGCAGCACCCGCCGGGACAGGGGTTCACCCCTCCACTTT
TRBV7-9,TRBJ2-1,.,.,CASSLGQTPDNEQFF,TGTGCCAGCAGCTTGGGCCAGACACCCGACAATGAGCAGTTCTTC
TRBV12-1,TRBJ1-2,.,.,CASSVFRGAGYGYTF,TGTGCCAGCAGCGTCTTCAGGGGTGCGGGCTATGGCTACACCTTC
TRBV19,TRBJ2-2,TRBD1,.,CASSIGQGNTGELFF,TGTGCCAGTAGTATAGGACAGGGGAACACCGGGGAGCTGTTTTTT
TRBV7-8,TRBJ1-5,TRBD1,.,CASSLVWGQGHPSQQPQHF,TGTGCCAGCAGCTTAGTGTGGGGACAGGGGCACCCCTCACAACAGCCCCAGCATTTT
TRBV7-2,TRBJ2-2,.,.,CASSLMMRAVTGELFF,TGTGCCAGCAGCTTAATGATGCGCGCGGTCACCGGGGAGCTGTTTTTT
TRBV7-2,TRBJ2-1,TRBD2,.,CASSLGGLAGANEQFF,TGTGCCAGCAGCTTAGGGGGACTAGCGGGAGCCAATGAGCAGTTCTTC
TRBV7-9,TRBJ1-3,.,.,CASSRSSGMPGNTIYF,TGTGCCAGCAGCCGAAGCAGCGGTATGCCTGGAAACACCATATATTTT